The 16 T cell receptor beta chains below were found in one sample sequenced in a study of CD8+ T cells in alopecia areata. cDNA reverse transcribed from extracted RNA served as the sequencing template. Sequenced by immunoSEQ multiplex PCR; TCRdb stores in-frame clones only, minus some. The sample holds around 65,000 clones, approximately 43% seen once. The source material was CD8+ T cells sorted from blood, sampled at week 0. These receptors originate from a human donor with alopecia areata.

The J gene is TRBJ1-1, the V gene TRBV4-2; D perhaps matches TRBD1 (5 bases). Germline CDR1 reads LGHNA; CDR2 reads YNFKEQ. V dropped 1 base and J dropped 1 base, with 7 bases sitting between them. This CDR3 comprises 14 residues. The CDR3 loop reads CASSQATGNTEAFF. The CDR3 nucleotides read TGTGCCAGCAGCCAAGCCACAGGGAACACTGAAGCTTTCTTT.

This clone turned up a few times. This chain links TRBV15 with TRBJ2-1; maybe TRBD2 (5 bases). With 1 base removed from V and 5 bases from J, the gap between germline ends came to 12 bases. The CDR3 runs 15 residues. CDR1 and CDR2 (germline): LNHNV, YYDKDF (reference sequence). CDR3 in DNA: TGTGCCACCAGCAGAGTAAGGACTTTCCACAATGAGCAGTTCTTC. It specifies CATSRVRTFHNEQFF.

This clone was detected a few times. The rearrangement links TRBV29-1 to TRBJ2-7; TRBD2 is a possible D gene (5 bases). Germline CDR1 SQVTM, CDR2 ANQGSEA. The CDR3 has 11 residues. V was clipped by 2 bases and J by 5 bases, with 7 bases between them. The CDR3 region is CSVETGNEQYF. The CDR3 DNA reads TGCAGCGTTGAAACCGGGAACGAGCAGTACTTC.

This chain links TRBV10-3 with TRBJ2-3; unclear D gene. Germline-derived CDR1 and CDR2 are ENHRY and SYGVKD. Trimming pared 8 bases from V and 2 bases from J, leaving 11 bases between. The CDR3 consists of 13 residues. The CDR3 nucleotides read TGTGCCATCTACGACCAAACCACAGATACGCAGTATTTT. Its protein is CAIYDQTTDTQYF.

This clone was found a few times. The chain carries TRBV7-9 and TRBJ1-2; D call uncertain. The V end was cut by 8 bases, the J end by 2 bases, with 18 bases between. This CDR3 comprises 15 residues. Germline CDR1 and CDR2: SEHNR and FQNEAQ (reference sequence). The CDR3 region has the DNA TGTGCCAGCCAACCCAGCCCGAGGGAAAACTATGGCTACACCTTC. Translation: CASQPSPRENYGYTF.

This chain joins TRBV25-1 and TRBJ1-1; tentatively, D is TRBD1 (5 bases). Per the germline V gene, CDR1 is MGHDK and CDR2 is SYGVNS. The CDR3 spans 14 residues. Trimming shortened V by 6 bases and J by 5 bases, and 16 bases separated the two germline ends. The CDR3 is CASRGWTKETEAFF. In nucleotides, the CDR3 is TGTGCCAGCAGGGGATGGACAAAGGAGACTGAAGCTTTCTTT. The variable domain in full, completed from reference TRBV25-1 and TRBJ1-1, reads EADIYQTPRYLVIGTGKKITLECSQTMGHDKMYWYQQDPGMELHLIHYSYGVNSTEKGDLSSESTVSRIRTEHFPLTLESARPSHTSQYLCASRGWTKETEAFFGQGTRLTVV.

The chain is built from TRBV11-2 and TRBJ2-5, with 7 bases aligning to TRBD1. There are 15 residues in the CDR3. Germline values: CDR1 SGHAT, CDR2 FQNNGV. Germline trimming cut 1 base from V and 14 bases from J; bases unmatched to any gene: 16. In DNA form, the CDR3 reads TGTGCCAGCAGCTTAGTATTGACTCGGGACAGCCGTAGCTACTTC. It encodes CASSLVLTRDSRSYF.

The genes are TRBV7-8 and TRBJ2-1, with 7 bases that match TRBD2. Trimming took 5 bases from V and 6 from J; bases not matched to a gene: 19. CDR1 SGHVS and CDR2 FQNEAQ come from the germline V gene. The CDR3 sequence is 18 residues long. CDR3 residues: CASSPQTPLASAANEQFF. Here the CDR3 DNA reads TGTGCCAGCAGCCCCCAGACCCCACTAGCGTCCGCGGCCAATGAGCAGTTCTTC.

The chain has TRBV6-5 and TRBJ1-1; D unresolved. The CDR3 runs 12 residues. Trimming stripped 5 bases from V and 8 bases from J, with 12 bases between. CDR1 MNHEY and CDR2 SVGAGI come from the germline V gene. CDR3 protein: CASSPHPTEAFF. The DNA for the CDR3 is TGTGCCAGCAGTCCTCATCCAACAGAAGCTTTCTTT.

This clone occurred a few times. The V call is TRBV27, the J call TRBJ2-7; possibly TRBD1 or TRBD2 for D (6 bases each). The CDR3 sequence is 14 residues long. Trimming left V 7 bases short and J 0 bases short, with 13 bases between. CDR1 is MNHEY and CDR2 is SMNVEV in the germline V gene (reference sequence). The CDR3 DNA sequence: TGTGCCAGCAACCCCGGGGGCACCTCCTACGAGCAGTACTTC. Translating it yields CASNPGGTSYEQYF.

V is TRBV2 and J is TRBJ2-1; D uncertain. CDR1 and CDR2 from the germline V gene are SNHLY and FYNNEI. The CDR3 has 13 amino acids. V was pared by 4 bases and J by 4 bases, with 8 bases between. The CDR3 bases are TGTGCCAGCAGTGTCACCATGTACAATGAGCAGTTCTTC. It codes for CASSVTMYNEQFF.

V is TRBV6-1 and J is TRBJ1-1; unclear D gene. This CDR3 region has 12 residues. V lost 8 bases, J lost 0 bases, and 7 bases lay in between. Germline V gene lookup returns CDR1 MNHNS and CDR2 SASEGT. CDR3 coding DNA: TGTGCCAGCTCCTACTTGAACACTGAAGCTTTCTTT. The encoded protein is CASSYLNTEAFF.

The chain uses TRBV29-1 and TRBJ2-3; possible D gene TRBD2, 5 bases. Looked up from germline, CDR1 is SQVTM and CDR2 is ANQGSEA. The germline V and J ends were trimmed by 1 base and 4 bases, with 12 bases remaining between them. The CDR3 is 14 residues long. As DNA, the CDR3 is TGCAGCGTTGAAGGCGGCAGGAGGTCAGATACGCAGTATTTT. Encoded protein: CSVEGGRRSDTQYF.

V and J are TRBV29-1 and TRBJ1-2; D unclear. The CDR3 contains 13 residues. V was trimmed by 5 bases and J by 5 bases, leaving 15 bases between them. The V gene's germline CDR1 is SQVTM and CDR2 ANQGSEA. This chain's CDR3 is CSVQAGSSYGYTF. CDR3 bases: TGCAGCGTTCAGGCAGGTTCTTCTTATGGCTACACCTTC.

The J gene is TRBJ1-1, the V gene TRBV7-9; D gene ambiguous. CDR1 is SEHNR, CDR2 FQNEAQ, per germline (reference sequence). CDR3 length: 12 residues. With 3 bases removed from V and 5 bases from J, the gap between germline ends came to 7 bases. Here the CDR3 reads CASSLTKTEAFF. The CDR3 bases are TGTGCCAGCAGCTTGACGAAGACTGAAGCTTTCTTT.

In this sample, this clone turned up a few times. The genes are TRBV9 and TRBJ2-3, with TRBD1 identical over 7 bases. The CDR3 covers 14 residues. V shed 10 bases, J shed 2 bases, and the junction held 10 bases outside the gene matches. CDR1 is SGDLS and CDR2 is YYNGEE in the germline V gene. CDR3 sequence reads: CAGFQGDLTDTQYF. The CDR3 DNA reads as TGTGCCGGCTTCCAGGGGGACCTCACAGATACGCAGTATTTT.